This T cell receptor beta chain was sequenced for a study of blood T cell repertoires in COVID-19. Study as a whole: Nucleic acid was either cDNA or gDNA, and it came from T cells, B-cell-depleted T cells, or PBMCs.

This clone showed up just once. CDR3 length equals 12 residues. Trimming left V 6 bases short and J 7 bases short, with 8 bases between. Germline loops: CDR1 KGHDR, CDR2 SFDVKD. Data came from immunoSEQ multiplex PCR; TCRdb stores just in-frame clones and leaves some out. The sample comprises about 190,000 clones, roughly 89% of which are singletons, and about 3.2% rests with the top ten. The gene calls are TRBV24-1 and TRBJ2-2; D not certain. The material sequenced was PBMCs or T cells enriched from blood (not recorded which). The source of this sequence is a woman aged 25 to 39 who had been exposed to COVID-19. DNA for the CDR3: TGTGCCACCAGTCGAGGCTTCGGGGAGCTGTTTTTT. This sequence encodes CATSRGFGELFF.